The clone carrying this TCR beta chain was seen many times. Its antigen is undetermined. RNA served as the template for amplifying TCR beta CDR3 regions. The workflow started with a first-round RT-PCR run with HTBI primers and then moved on to a second-round multiplex PCR. TCRdb fed the multiplex PCR reads into MiXCR, producing one record per CDR3 protein. The profile shows almost 400,000 distinct CDR3 sequences, 18% of them singletons. V lost 0 bases and J lost 3, with 27 bases in between. The CDR3 loop spans 20 amino acids. Germline assignment: CDR1 MNHEY and CDR2 SVGEGT. This sample is drawn from a study of Graves' ophthalmopathy and Graves' hyperthyroidism. Points from the study as a whole: This model predicted ophthalmopathy progression (sensitivity 65% to 71%, specificity 72% to 85%).

This clonotype originated in a woman between 18 and 29 years old with Graves' ophthalmopathy. The source material was peripheral blood. This chain connects TRBV6-2 or TRBV6-3 to TRBJ2-7, with D perhaps TRBD2 (9 bases). CDR3 residues: CASSYSQGAGSLAGFYEQYF. In DNA form, the CDR3 reads TGTGCCAGCAGTTACTCGCAGGGGGCAGGCTCTCTAGCGGGATTCTACGAGCAGTACTTC.